This TCR beta chain was obtained from a study of blood T cell repertoires in COVID-19. Overall study: Donors in the United States, Italy and Spain gave samples during acute or convalescent COVID-19. PBMCs, B-cell-depleted T cells, or T cells were the source of the cDNA or gDNA that made up the material.

The CDR3 is 13 residues long. This clone was observed a few times. Original analysis: Amplification with reference gene primers provided the estimates of nucleated cell counts. Generated by immunoSEQ multiplex PCR, the TCRdb table keeps only in-frame clones and is missing some. The D gene and trimming were derived from the DNA, and the V and J assignments and clone size from that table. Of some 180,000 clones listed, about 70% are singletons. This rearrangement joins TRBV21-1 to TRBJ1-1. TRBV21-1 is annotated as a pseudogene. The sample taken for sequencing was peripheral blood. The receptor comes from a woman aged 45-65 years with active or convalescent COVID-19. CDR3 in DNA: TGTGCCAGCAGCAAAATGAGCGGGCACGAAGCTTTCTTT. Translation gives CASSKMSGHEAFF.